These T cell receptor beta chains were read from a single sample in a study of human T cells and chemical hapten exposure. TCRdb independently ran MiXCR on the RACE reads; one entry per CDR3 protein. The sample lists under 300,000 distinct CDR3 sequences; 7.5% to 9% were seen once. The sequenced sample was whole blood, obtained in connection with sensitization to the hapten diphenylcyclopropenone (DPC). The receptor set was obtained from a woman aged 40 to 50 with alopecia areata. Some clones in this sample may be carry-over from other donors' samples. Both conserved end residues are part of each CDR3. The order of the fields is V gene, D gene, clone size, J gene, CDR3 protein. A D gene is named only where the DNA matches it firmly. Clone size is not always given. Where it is, it says once, few, many or a class for expanded clones.

>TRBV28|NA|many|TRBJ2-5
CASSWDNTFRGTQYF
>TRBV20-1|NA|NA|TRBJ2-4
CSATRAENIQYF
>TRBV12-3/TRBV12-4|TRBD2|few|TRBJ2-3
CASRGLAQTDTQYF
>TRBV10-3|NA|NA|TRBJ2-3
CAISETGTGYLGGTDTQYF
>TRBV12-3/TRBV12-4|NA|many|TRBJ2-3
CASSLESADTQYF
>TRBV4-1|NA|NA|TRBJ2-5
CASSQDRSRLGETQYF
>TRBV6-1|TRBD2|NA|TRBJ2-1
CASYPGLAGSNEQFF
>TRBV7-6|TRBD2|few|TRBJ2-7
CASSLFRGRASHEQYF
>TRBV7-2|NA|NA|TRBJ2-1
CASSSQGRGGNEQFF
>TRBV28|NA|few|TRBJ2-7
CASSLFGSSYEQYF
>TRBV6-5|NA|NA|TRBJ2-1
CASPQGFGDEQFF
>TRBV20-1|TRBD2|NA|TRBJ2-1
CRPGRGPGDYNEQFF
>TRBV5-1|TRBD2|NA|TRBJ2-7
CASSTQVAVGRASYEQYF
>TRBV20-1|NA|NA|TRBJ2-7
CSAMPTGRAAYEQYF
>TRBV12-3/TRBV12-4|NA|NA|TRBJ1-1
CASSLRPRAEAFF
>TRBV28|TRBD2|NA|TRBJ2-1
CASSSEGTTREQFF
>TRBV29-1|TRBD2|few|TRBJ2-2
CSVKSVTGGIGELFF
>TRBV7-2|NA|few|TRBJ2-6
CASSLPLGSGANVLTF
>TRBV12-3/TRBV12-4|TRBD2|many|TRBJ2-3
CASSPDSGRAGDTQYF
>TRBV4-3|TRBD1|NA|TRBJ2-2
CASSQDRTGYTGELFF
>TRBV28|NA|NA|TRBJ2-1
CASSRVGAFGQFF
>TRBV18|NA|many|TRBJ2-7
CASSPDSSSYEQYF
>TRBV20-1|NA|NA|TRBJ2-1
CSAEGLAYEQFF
>TRBV4-1|TRBD2|few|TRBJ2-7
CASSQGPGLEGYEQYF
>TRBV6-5|NA|NA|TRBJ2-3
CASSRITMPDTQYF
>TRBV4-3|NA|NA|TRBJ2-2
CASSQGVGIGAGELFF
>TRBV7-2|NA|NA|TRBJ1-1
CASSLAEGLNTEAFF
>TRBV29-1|NA|many|TRBJ1-3
CSVWAGTRSGNTIYF
>TRBV14|TRBD2|few|TRBJ2-4
CASSQGGLALNIQYF
>TRBV29-1|NA|few|TRBJ2-1
CSVVGQNSYNEQFF
>TRBV3-1|NA|many|TRBJ2-7
CASSLRGALGEQYF
>TRBV10-3|TRBD1|NA|TRBJ1-4
CAISKGQGATNEKLFF
>TRBV7-2|TRBD1|few|TRBJ2-6
CASSLTGGAGANVLTF
>TRBV27|TRBD2|NA|TRBJ2-5
CASSSRTRGAETQYF
>TRBV6-5|TRBD1|few|TRBJ2-7
CASRTSGGALEQYF
>TRBV6-2/TRBV6-3|NA|NA|TRBJ2-7
CASSYPRTGGEQYF
>TRBV5-1|NA|many|TRBJ2-1
CASSLQGRTEQFF
>TRBV15|NA|NA|TRBJ1-5
CATNRDPMTYSNQPQHF
>TRBV29-1|NA|NA|TRBJ2-3
CSVEDHGRSTDTQYF
>TRBV7-2|TRBD1|NA|TRBJ2-7
CASSFTGTGFYEQYF
>TRBV7-2|TRBD2|many|TRBJ2-3
CASSPRTSGTDTQYF
>TRBV5-1|TRBD2|few|TRBJ2-5
CASSLGTLTGRAETQYF
>TRBV6-4|NA|few|TRBJ1-6
CASPGSLNSPLHF
>TRBV12-5|NA|NA|TRBJ2-3
CASGPEGLALTDTQYF
>TRBV4-3|TRBD1|few|TRBJ1-2
CASSQETGRYNYGYTF
>TRBV4-2|NA|NA|TRBJ1-1
CASSQVAGIEAFF
>TRBV14|TRBD1|few|TRBJ1-2
CASSQGGTGGVYGYTF
>TRBV7-9|TRBD2|NA|TRBJ2-7
CASRILVGGPYEQYF
>TRBV7-2|NA|NA|TRBJ1-6
CASSPRLDSPLHF
>TRBV20-1|NA|few|TRBJ2-1
CSARDLGSGIYNEQFF
>TRBV12-3/TRBV12-4|NA|few|TRBJ2-7
CASSGIYEQYF
>TRBV28|NA|NA|TRBJ2-1
CASRRSLIAAVYNEQFF
>TRBV25-1|TRBD1|many|TRBJ2-7
CASSRTGESYEQYF
>TRBV7-9|NA|NA|TRBJ2-2
CASQATNTGELFF
>TRBV12-3/TRBV12-4|TRBD1|many|TRBJ2-3
CASSSGQGVLTDTQYF